Each of the 18 T cell receptor beta chains below was sequenced from the same sample in a study of shared clonotypes between healthy human individuals. Assay used: immunoSEQ multiplex PCR; TCRdb lists only in-frame clones, some missing. This sample has 700,000 or so clones, with about two thirds found just once. Sequenced sample: memory CD4+ T cells sorted from blood. Subset noted: CD45RA-negative fraction. The receptors stem from a woman in her 30s in good health.

In nucleotides, the CDR3 is TGTGCCAGCAGCCCCGGACAGGGTCAAAACATTCAGTACTTC. It codes for CASSPGQGQNIQYF. V gene TRBV7-3 combines with J gene TRBJ2-4, with 8 nucleotides matching TRBD1. The germline V gene has CDR1 SGHTA and CDR2 FQGTGA. The CDR3 extends over 14 amino acids. V lost 5 bases, J lost 5 bases, and 5 bases stayed unmatched.

This clone was detected a few times. The chain is built from TRBV7-9 and TRBJ2-2; D is uncertain. Germline-derived CDR1 and CDR2 are SEHNR and FQNEAQ (reference sequence). V was cut by 10 bases and J by 0 bases, with 12 bases left in between. The CDR3 spans 14 residues. In nucleotides, the CDR3 is TGTGCCACCCGACCCACTACGAACACCGGGGAGCTGTTTTTT. Translating gives CATRPTTNTGELFF.

The chain employs TRBV5-6 and TRBJ2-5; D may be TRBD1 or TRBD2 (5 bases each). V was shortened by 4 bases and J by 4 bases, with 14 bases between the two germline ends. CDR1 is SGHDT, CDR2 YYEEEE, per germline. This CDR3 has 14 amino acids. Here the CDR3 reads CASSRRGAGETQYF. The CDR3 DNA follows: TGTGCCAGCAGCCGGCGAGGGGCAGGAGAGACCCAGTACTTC.

The rearrangement links TRBV30 to TRBJ1-6, with D perhaps TRBD1 (5 bases). The CDR3 runs 13 residues. The V and J ends lost 5 bases and 6 bases respectively, with 11 bases between them. CDR1 and CDR2 (germline): GTSNPN, SVGIG (reference sequence). CDR3 nucleotide sequence: TGTGCCTGGGGGGACGGCCTTAATTCACCCCTCCACTTT. It encodes CAWGDGLNSPLHF.

CDR3 coding DNA: TGCGCCAGCAGCTTGGCAGGGGGACTAGCGGGGAAGACTAGCACAGATACGCAGTATTTT. It specifies CASSLAGGLAGKTSTDTQYF. The rearrangement links TRBV5-1 to TRBJ2-3; the match to TRBD2 covers 13 bases. The V gene end was trimmed by 0 bases and the J gene end by 0 bases; junction bases not matched to a gene: 10. This CDR3 has 20 residues. CDR1 SGHRS and CDR2 YFSETQ come from the germline V gene.

CDR3 nucleotide sequence: TGTGCCAGCAGGGGAGATGGGGTTTGGACTGAAGCTTTCTTT. It specifies CASRGDGVWTEAFF. The chain couples TRBV6-5 to TRBJ1-1; no definite D call. Germline CDR1 reads MNHEY; CDR2 reads SVGAGI. This CDR3 comprises 14 residues. V lost 6 bases and J lost 5, with 16 bases in between.

Details on this clone: Other DNA variants within this sample encode the same CDR3. The V call is TRBV5-1, the J call TRBJ2-7, with 9 bases that match TRBD1. This CDR3 has 13 residues. With 4 bases clipped from V and 6 bases from J, the junction kept 5 bases outside the gene matches. CDR1 and CDR2 from the germline V gene are SGHRS and YFSETQ. The CDR3 nucleotides read TGCGCCAGCAGCCTGGGACAGGGAGGCGAGCAGTACTTC. Translating gives CASSLGQGGEQYF.

The chain employs TRBV6-5 and TRBJ2-2; D uncertain. This CDR3 has 13 residues. Germline CDR1 is MNHEY and CDR2 is SVGAGI. The chain's CDR3 is CASRASNTGELFF. Here the CDR3 DNA reads TGTGCTAGTAGGGCGTCGAACACCGGGGAGCTGTTTTTT.

This chain uses TRBV5-1 with TRBJ2-1, with 10 nucleotides matching TRBD2. With V trimmed by 2 bases and J by 9 bases, 8 bases remained unmatched. The CDR3 runs 15 residues. In germline, CDR1 is SGHRS, CDR2 YFSETQ. The CDR3 loop reads CASSLQREGRGEQFF. The CDR3 DNA sequence: TGCGCCAGCAGCTTACAGCGGGAGGGCCGAGGTGAGCAGTTCTTC.

The rearrangement links TRBV4-1 to TRBJ1-3; no reliable D call. The CDR3 is made up of 16 amino acids. The V end was cut by 0 bases, the J end by 0 bases, with 9 bases between. Germline CDR1 reads MGHRA; CDR2 reads YSYEKL. The CDR3 DNA reads as TGCGCCAGCAGCCAAGAAGGCCGCCGCTCTGGAAACACCATATATTTT. This sequence encodes CASSQEGRRSGNTIYF.

Comments on this clone: Within the sample, other DNA sequences also encode this same CDR3. This chain's CDR3 is CASSLQGIGNQPQHF. Written as DNA, the CDR3 is TGTGCCAGCAGTTTACAGGGGATCGGCAATCAGCCCCAGCATTTT. The rearrangement links TRBV28 to TRBJ1-5, with a possible D match to TRBD1 (6 bases). The CDR3 spans 15 residues. Germline lookup yields CDR1 MDHEN and CDR2 SYDVKM. Trimming stripped 2 bases from V and 2 bases from J, with 10 bases between. Looking up the rest from reference TRBV28 and TRBJ1-5 gives the full variable domain: DVKVTQSSRYLVKRTGEKVFLECVQDMDHENMFWYRQDPGLGLRLIYFSYDVKMKEKGDIPEGYSVSREKKERFSLILESASTNQTSMYLCASSLQGIGNQPQHFGDGTRLSIL.

Only a few counts were recorded for this clone. CDR3 sequence reads: CASSFQAVSYNSPLHF. CDR3 coding DNA: TGTGCCAGCAGCTTCCAGGCTGTATCCTATAATTCACCCCTCCACTTT. V usage is TRBV7-2 and J usage is TRBJ1-6; D ambiguous. CDR1 and CDR2 from the germline V gene are SGHTA and FQGNSA. The CDR3 length is 16 residues. V lost 3 bases and J 1 base, leaving 10 bases between the germline ends. The whole variable domain, filled in from reference TRBV7-2 and TRBJ1-6, reads GAGVSQSPSNKVTEKGKDVELRCDPISGHTALYWYRQSLGQGLEFLIYFQGNSAPDKSGLPSDRFSAERTGGSVSTLTIQRTQQEDSAVYLCASSFQAVSYNSPLHFGNGTRLTVT.

The J gene is TRBJ2-3, the V gene TRBV7-9; 7 positions agree with TRBD2. Germline V CDR1 and CDR2: SEHNR, FQNEAQ (reference sequence). The CDR3 is 18 residues long. Trimming took 5 bases from V and 2 from J; bases not matched to a gene: 16. CDR3: CASSPGGSVGRLTDTQYF. In nucleotides, the CDR3 is TGTGCCAGCAGCCCAGGTGGGAGTGTCGGGAGGCTCACAGATACGCAGTATTTT.

The V gene is TRBV6-5, the J gene TRBJ2-3; 11 bases map to TRBD2. V shed 5 bases, J shed 6 bases, and the junction held 4 bases outside the gene matches. Germline V gives CDR1 MNHEY, CDR2 SVGAGI. CDR3 length: 14 residues. This CDR3 reads CASSRLAGSDTQYF. CDR3 sequence (DNA): TGTGCCAGCAGTCGACTAGCGGGATCGGATACGCAGTATTTT.

This sequence joins TRBV28 and TRBJ1-1; D is possibly TRBD1 (5 bases). The CDR3 has 16 amino acids. Trimming took off 7 bases at V and 2 bases at J, with 20 bases between the two ends. From germline, CDR1 is MDHEN and CDR2 SYDVKM. CDR3 region: CASNNHPVGLNTEAFF. Written as DNA, the CDR3 is TGTGCCAGCAACAATCACCCGGTGGGGCTAAACACTGAAGCTTTCTTT. Combining the CDR3 with reference TRBV28 and TRBJ1-1 gives the whole variable domain DVKVTQSSRYLVKRTGEKVFLECVQDMDHENMFWYRQDPGLGLRLIYFSYDVKMKEKGDIPEGYSVSREKKERFSLILESASTNQTSMYLCASNNHPVGLNTEAFFGQGTRLTVV.

The V call is TRBV30, the J call TRBJ1-1, with a tentative D call TRBD1 (6 bases). Per germline, CDR1 GTSNPN and CDR2 SVGIG (reference sequence). This CDR3 has 12 residues. V lost 3 bases, J lost 7 bases, and 12 bases lay in between. The CDR3 nucleotides are TGTGCCTGGAGATCCTCAGGGGTTGAAGCTTTCTTT. Translating gives CAWRSSGVEAFF.

V usage is TRBV10-3 and J usage is TRBJ1-1; perhaps TRBD1 as D (6 bases). This CDR3 has 14 residues. The germline gives CDR1 ENHRY, CDR2 SYGVKD. V gave up 3 bases and J gave up 1 base, with 9 bases separating them. The CDR3 loop is CAISDRTANTEAFF. The CDR3 region has the DNA TGTGCCATCAGTGACCGGACAGCGAACACTGAAGCTTTCTTT.

With respect to this clone: One base away lies a much larger clone, so this may be a sequencing read error. Other DNA sequences from this sample encode an identical CDR3 as well. The chain's CDR3 is CASSLALGGGTGELFF. In DNA form, the CDR3 reads TGTGCCAGCAGTTTAGCTCTAGGGGGAGGAACCGGGGAGCTGTTTTTT. The V and J genes are TRBV7-6 and TRBJ2-2; D tentatively reads TRBD1 or TRBD2 (6 bases each). Germline loops: CDR1 SGHVS, CDR2 FNYEAQ. The CDR3 sequence is 16 residues long.